This T cell receptor beta chain was identified during a study of shared clonotypes between healthy human individuals. The wider study: Donors consisted of two women and a few men between 18 and 49.

Regarding this clone: What it binds is not known.

General study findings and limits: Genetic and exposure-history diversity was limited by the few donors. Naive CD4 clonotypes overlapped across a few donors at about 5.2%.

The length of the CDR3 is 15 residues. Germline CDR1 MNHNS, CDR2 SASEGT. V lost 6 bases and J 3 bases, leaving 15 bases between the germline ends. Clones were sequenced by immunoSEQ multiplex PCR, and TCRdb holds only the in-frame ones, with some missing. The sample records some 2 million clones, over 85% being singletons. HIV-negative, healthy adults without recent acute infections or vaccinations were the donors. The sequenced sample consisted of naive CD4+ T cells sorted from blood. Subset defined: CD45RA+ positively selected. V and J are TRBV6-1 and TRBJ2-1; D remains ambiguous. The sequence came from a man between 18 and 29 years old in good health. CDR3 sequence reads: CASRGRELLYNEQFF. The CDR3 nucleotides are TGTGCCAGCAGGGGAAGGGAATTGCTCTACAATGAGCAGTTCTTC.